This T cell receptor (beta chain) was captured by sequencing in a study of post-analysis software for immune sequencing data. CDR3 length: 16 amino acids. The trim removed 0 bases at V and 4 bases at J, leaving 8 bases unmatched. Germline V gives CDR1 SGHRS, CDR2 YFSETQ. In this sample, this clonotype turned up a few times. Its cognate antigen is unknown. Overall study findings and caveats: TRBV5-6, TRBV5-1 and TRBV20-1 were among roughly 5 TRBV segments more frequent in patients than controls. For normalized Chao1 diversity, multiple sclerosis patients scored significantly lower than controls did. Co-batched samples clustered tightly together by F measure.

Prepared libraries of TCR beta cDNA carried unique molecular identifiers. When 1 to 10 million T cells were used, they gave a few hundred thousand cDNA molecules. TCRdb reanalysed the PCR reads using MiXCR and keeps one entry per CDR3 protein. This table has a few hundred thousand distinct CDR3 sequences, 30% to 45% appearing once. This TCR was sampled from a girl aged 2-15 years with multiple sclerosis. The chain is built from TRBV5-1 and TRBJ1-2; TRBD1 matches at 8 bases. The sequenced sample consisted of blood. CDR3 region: CASSLDDRGRSYGYTF. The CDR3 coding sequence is TGCGCCAGCAGCTTGGACGACAGGGGACGAAGCTATGGCTACACCTTC.